This T cell receptor (beta chain) was identified during a study of control samples from healthy donors and cancer patients. Method: immunoSEQ multiplex PCR; TCRdb's copy keeps in-frame clones and lacks some. The profile covers about 140,000 clones, with 94% appearing a single time and over 10% taken by the ten largest. The sample was blood. The TCR sequence derives from a man between 40 and 49 years old in good health.

This CDR3 reads CASTSGGRGPIPLHF. The CDR3 DNA is TGTGCCAGCACCTCGGGGGGGCGCGGCCCTATACCCCTCCACTTT. This chain connects TRBV9 to TRBJ1-6; a weak D match, TRBD1 (6 bases). The CDR3 totals 15 residues. The V end was cut by 6 bases, the J end by 12 bases, with 22 bases between. Germline V gene data show CDR1 as SGDLS and CDR2 as YYNGEE.